The present T cell receptor beta chain was sequenced within a study of neurological immune-mediated disorders. TCRdb re-derived calls from the 5' RACE reads in MiXCR, one entry per CDR3 protein. Here the sample spans roughly 19,000 distinct CDR3 sequences, approximately 7.8% being singletons. The CDR3 sequence is 14 residues long. Per germline, CDR1 MNHEY and CDR2 SVGAGI. The ends were cut back, 4 bases at V and 3 bases at J, with 12 bases in the middle. This clonotype was observed at least ten times. The chain employs TRBV6-5 and TRBJ1-1; D not resolved. Sequenced: CD8+ T cells from blood. The TCR comes from a woman younger than 45 with HTLV-1-associated myelopathy (HAM/TSP). The CDR3 is CASSWSEGDTEAFF. The CDR3 region has the DNA TGTGCCAGCAGTTGGTCGGAGGGTGACACTGAAGCTTTCTTT.